A single TCR beta chain is shown here with its context. Its antigen is unknown. Per-base quality was not reported, and no clone a single base away is much larger than it. Each collaborating institution followed its own protocols to collect whole blood in K2EDTA tubes. For TCRbeta analysis, collaborators shipped samples in one of three forms: frozen whole blood, isolated PBMCs, or DNA extracted from either of those sample types. TCRbeta CDR3 regions were amplified from genomic DNA using the immunoSEQ Assay, a bias-controlled multiplex PCR. Per the authors' processing: The number of nucleated cells in each sample was estimated by amplification of reference gene primers within the assay. Sequence reads were collapsed and filtered to measure the absolute abundance of every unique TCRbeta CDR3 rearrangement. For each sample, productive Simpson clonality was calculated as the square root of Simpson's diversity index over productive rearrangements. TCRdb re-hosts the immuneACCESS table, in-frame sequences only. Its copies lack some clones; in the studies checked, an unresolved V gene accounts for under half of them, and the cause for the rest is not known. The DNA gave D and trimming, while V, J and clone size come from that table. Counted in this sample were 200,000 to 250,000 clones; roughly nine tenths of them appeared once. The ten largest clones represent 6.2% of the sample.

This entry is derived from a study of blood T cell repertoires in COVID-19 (dated by TCRdb to the early 2020s). Regarding the research as a whole: Collaborator samples came from the United States, Italy and Spain and covered acute and convalescent phases of COVID-19. The material from the prospective study consisted of cDNA or gDNA derived from T cells, B-cell-depleted T cells, or PBMCs. Subjects who had been exposed to COVID-19, were actively infected with it, or had recovered from it provided the deeply sampled blood TCRbeta repertoires that made up the dataset. The repertoires were released in a freely available public database intended as a resource for research on the immune response to SARS-CoV-2. Samples were obtained from the ongoing ImmuneRACE study (first 160 participants) and from some 1,200 subjects provided by 6 global collaborators. The sample metadata nearly always contained a de-identified subject ID, COVID-19 status, age in years and sex. Where available, HLA class I and class II types were obtained from metadata supplied by the sample provider rather than from assay-based typing. Results the study describes overall, beyond this receptor: The amount of clinical and demographic metadata varied by source and participant and was provided uncurated.

Compared with germline, V lacks 4 bases and J lacks 5 bases; bases without a gene match: 10. The CDR3 runs 17 residues from the cysteine to the phenylalanine. The only DNA kept is the CDR3, 51 bases in frame from the first base. Reading the germline V gene gives CDR1 SGHTA and CDR2 FQGTGA. The rearranged segments are TRBV7-3 and TRBJ2-1; the junction holds 11 bases that match TRBD2. This TCR was recovered from a man aged 60-69 years with acute or convalescent COVID-19. Material for sequencing was peripheral blood. The CDR3 sequence is CASSSRPPGLADNEQFF. The sequenced DNA is TGTGCCAGCAGCTCCCGCCCACCGGGACTAGCGGACAATGAGCAGTTCTTC.